This record covers a single TCR beta chain. As originally analysed: Using reference gene primer amplification, nucleated cell counts were estimated. Produced via immunoSEQ multiplex PCR; TCRdb's table is partial and in-frame only. The DNA gave D and trimming, while V, J and clone size come from that table. The profile shows hundreds of thousands of clones, around 87% of them singletons. These data come from a study of blood T cell repertoires in COVID-19. On the study more broadly: Italy, Spain and the United States were the sources of the convalescent and acute COVID-19 samples. Sample material is recorded as cDNA or gDNA derived from T cells, B-cell-depleted T cells, or PBMCs.

The CDR3 extends over 13 amino acids. V dropped 8 bases and J dropped 0 bases, with 7 bases sitting between them. Germline V gives CDR1 MDHEN, CDR2 SYDVKM. The rearrangement links TRBV28 to TRBJ1-4; no reliable D call. The receptor's source is a woman in her forties or fifties who had recovered from COVID-19. Input material: peripheral blood. The CDR3 loop is CASASATNEKLFF. The CDR3 nucleotides read TGTGCCAGCGCGTCTGCAACTAATGAAAAACTGTTTTTT.